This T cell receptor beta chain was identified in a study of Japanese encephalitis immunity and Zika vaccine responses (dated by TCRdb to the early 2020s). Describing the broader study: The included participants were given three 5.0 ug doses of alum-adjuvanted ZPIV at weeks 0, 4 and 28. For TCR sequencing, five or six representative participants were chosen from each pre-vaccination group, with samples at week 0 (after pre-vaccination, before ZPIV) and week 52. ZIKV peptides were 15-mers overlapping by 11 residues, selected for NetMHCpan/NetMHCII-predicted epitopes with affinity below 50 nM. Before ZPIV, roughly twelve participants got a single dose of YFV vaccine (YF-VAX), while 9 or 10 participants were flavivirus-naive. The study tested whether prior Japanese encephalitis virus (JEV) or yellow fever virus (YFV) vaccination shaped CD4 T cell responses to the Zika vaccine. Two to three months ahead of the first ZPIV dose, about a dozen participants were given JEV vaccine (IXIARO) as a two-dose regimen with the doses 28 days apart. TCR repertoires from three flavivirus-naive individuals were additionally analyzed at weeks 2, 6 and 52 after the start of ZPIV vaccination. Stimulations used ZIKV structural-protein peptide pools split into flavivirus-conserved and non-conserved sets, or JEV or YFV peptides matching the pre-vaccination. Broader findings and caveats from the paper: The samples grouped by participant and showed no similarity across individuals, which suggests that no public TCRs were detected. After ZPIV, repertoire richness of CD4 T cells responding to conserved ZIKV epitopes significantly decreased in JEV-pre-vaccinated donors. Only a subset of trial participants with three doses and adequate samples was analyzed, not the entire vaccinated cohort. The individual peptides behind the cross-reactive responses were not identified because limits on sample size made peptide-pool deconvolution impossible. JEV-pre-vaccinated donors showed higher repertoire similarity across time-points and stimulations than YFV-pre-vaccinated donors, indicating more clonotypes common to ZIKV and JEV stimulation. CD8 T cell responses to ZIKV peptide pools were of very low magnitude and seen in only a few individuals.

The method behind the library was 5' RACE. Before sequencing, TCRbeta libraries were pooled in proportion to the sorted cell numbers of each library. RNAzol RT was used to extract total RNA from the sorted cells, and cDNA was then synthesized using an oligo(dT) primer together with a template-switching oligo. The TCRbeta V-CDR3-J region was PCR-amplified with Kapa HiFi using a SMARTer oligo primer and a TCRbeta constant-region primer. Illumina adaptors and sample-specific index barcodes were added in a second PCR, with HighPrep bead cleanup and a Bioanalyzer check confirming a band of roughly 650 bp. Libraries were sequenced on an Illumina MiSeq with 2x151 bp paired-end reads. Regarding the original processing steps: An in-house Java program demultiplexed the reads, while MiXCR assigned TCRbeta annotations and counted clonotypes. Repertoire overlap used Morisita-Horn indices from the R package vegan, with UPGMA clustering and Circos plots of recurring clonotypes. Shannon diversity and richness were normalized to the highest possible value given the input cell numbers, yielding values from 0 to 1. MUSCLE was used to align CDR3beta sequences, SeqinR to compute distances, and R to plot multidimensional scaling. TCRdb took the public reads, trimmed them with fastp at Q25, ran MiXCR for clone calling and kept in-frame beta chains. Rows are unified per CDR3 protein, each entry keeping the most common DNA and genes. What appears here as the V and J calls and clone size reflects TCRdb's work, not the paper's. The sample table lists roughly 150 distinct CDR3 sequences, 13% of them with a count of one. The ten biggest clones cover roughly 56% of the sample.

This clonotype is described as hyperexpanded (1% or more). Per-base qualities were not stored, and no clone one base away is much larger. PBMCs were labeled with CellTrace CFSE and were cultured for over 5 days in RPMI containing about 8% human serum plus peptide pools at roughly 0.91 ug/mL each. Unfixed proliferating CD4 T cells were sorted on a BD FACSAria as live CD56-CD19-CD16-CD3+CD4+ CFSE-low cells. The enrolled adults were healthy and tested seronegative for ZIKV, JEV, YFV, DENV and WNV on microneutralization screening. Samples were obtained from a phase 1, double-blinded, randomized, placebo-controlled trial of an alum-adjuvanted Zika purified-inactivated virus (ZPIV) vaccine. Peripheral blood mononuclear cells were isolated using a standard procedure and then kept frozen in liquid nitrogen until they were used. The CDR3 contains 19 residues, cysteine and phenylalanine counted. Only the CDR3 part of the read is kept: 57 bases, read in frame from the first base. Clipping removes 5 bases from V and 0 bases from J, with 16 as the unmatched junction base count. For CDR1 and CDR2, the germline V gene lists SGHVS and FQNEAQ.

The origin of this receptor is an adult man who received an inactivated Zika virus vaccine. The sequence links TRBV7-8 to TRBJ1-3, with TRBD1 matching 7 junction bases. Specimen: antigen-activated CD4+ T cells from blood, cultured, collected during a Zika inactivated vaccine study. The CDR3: CASSINYRGRSGSGNTIYF. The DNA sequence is TGTGCCAGCAGCATCAATTACAGGGGAAGGTCTGGCTCTGGAAACACCATATATTTT.